Listed below are T cell receptor beta chains from one sample, sequenced in a study of T cell responses to AZD1222 COVID-19 vaccine. Sequencing used immunoSEQ multiplex PCR; TCRdb keeps in-frame clones, though not all of them. The data show some 79,000 clones, roughly 80% seen once. Here the sequenced sample was peripheral blood, taken 28 days after the second AZD1222 dose. The receptor set was obtained from an adult who received the AZD1222 COVID-19 vaccine. Each CDR3 is given without its conserved first and last residue.

V gene	J gene	CDR3 protein
TRBV2	TRBJ2-3	ASSPRTGDTDTQY
TRBV7-6	TRBJ2-5	ASSSGLGETQY
TRBV9	TRBJ2-7	ASSVRGGAEEQY
TRBV7-6	TRBJ1-2	ASSLDRDNYGYT
TRBV9	TRBJ1-2	ASSGTGGSYGYT
TRBV3-1/TRBV3-2	TRBJ2-5	ASIDWGQETQY
TRBV19	TRBJ1-1	ASSISRNTEAF
TRBV28	TRBJ1-1	ASSFFRDRSTEAF
TRBV28	TRBJ1-1	ASSLITALNTEAF
TRBV28	TRBJ2-3	ASSADREADTQY
TRBV28	TRBJ1-2	ASSPQGNYGYT
TRBV5-6	TRBJ2-5	ASSWDEGETQY
TRBV28	TRBJ2-1	ASSLLPNSYNEQF
TRBV7-3	TRBJ2-1	ASRLGPLTEQF
TRBV6-5	TRBJ1-2	ASSYSGTGVFGYT
TRBV3-1/TRBV3-2	TRBJ1-6	ASSQDTRENSPLH
TRBV7-9	TRBJ2-1	ASSLLGSGEQF
TRBV7-3	TRBJ2-1	ASSPIAGGHGEQF
TRBV12-3/TRBV12-4	TRBJ2-5	ASSLSETQY
TRBV19	TRBJ2-7	ASSSIGYGSSYEQY
TRBV5-1	TRBJ2-7	ASSLSGTSGYEQY
TRBV7-9	TRBJ2-1	ASSLRPGLGNEQF
TRBV28	TRBJ2-7	ASRTSGAGGYEQY
TRBV6-6	TRBJ2-3	ASSRDYGSADTQY
TRBV7-2	TRBJ1-1	ASSQREGRSTEAF
TRBV27	TRBJ1-2	ASSSGQGVYGYT
TRBV5-1	TRBJ1-4	ASSLGQTTTNEKLF
TRBV7-9	TRBJ2-3	ASLIGESTDTQY
TRBV11-2	TRBJ2-7	ASSLAPDGYEQY
TRBV18	TRBJ2-1	ASSRDREGSEQF
TRBV7-8	TRBJ2-5	ASSLYPQGRGETQY
TRBV27	TRBJ2-7	ASSFLGEIGGKHEQY
TRBV3-1/TRBV3-2	TRBJ1-1	ASSQTGTWREAF
TRBV7-9	TRBJ2-1	ASSLVGEQF
TRBV7-2	TRBJ1-5	ASSLDDSNQPQH
TRBV2	TRBJ2-7	ASREQGVSHEQY
TRBV19	TRBJ1-2	ASSIQGTYGYT
TRBV5-1	TRBJ2-2	ASSPLAPTNTGELF
TRBV28	TRBJ1-5	ASSPGGQGSNQPQH
TRBV5-5	TRBJ1-2	ASSSWTAEYGYT
TRBV11-2	TRBJ2-2	ASSFRDSLNTGELF
TRBV21-1	TRBJ2-4	ASSKFGEDRKNIQY
TRBV3-1/TRBV3-2	TRBJ2-1	ASSQDTTGHNEQF
TRBV27	TRBJ1-6	ASSPQGSYNSPLH
TRBV7-8	TRBJ1-6	ASSLVAGVGSPLH
TRBV28	TRBJ1-6	ASVGGNSPLH
TRBV10-2	TRBJ2-5	AVRGQTQY
TRBV21-1	TRBJ1-6	ASNYRGEYNSPLH
TRBV18	TRBJ2-7	ASSPRAEGPGEGEQY
TRBV11-2	TRBJ2-5	ASSLLTGSYQETQY
TRBV7-7	TRBJ2-3	ASSFSTGSTDTQY
TRBV28	TRBJ1-1	ASIRAGFNTEAF
TRBV28	TRBJ2-5	ASSLSLGLAGIETQY